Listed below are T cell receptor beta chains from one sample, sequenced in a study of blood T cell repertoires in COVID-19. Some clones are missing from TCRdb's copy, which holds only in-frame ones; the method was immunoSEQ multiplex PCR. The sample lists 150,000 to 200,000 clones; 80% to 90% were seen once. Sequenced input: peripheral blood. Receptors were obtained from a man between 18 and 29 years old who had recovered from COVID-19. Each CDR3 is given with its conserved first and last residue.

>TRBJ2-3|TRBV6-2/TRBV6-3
CASSYARGRDTQYF
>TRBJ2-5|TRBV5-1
CASSKGQGYQETQYF
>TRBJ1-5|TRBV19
CASSIGQGLSQPQHF
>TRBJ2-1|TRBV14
CASSQAGTTYNEQFF
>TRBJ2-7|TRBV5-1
CASTGTGGYEQYF
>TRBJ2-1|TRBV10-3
CAINPGLAGEGYNEQFF
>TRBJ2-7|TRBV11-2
CASSLTTGGREQYF
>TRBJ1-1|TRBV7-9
CASSFPGQRNTEAFF
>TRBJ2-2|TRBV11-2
CASSSTFSGRFTGELFF
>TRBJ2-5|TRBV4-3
CASSQDGQARGETQYF
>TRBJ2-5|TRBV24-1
CATSAHGTSGRQETQYF
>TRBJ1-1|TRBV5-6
CASSVGLPNTEAFF
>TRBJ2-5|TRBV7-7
CASSLVHSETQYF
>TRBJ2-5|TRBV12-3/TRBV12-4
CASKRDLETQYF
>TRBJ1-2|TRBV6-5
CASWRYGYTF
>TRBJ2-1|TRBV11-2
CASSPGLAGEQFF
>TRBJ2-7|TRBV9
CASSYSGTSGWEQYF
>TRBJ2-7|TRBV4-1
CASSQPPGQGTYEQYF
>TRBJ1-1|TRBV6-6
CASSPGQGARNTEAFF
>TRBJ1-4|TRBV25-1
CASSDSKRALFF
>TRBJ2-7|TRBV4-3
CASSQVRVGTYEQYF
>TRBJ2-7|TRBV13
CASSPLGTSETYEQYF
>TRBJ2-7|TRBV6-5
CASGDSAWNEQYF
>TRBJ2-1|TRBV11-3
CASSLGVRETPSYNEQFF
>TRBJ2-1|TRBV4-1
CASSTTSHNEQFF
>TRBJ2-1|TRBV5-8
CASSSYRGGSYNEQFF
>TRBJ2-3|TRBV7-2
CASTAAVAGVLDTQYF
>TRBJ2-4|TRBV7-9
CASSAGQAVGKNIQYF
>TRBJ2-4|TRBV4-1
CASSQDLGGATKNIQYF
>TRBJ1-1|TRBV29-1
CSALGGGGQGPTEAFF
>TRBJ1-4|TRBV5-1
CASRDRGATNEKLFF
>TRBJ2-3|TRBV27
CASSLWASGELTDTQYF
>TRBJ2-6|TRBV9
CASSSQNSGANVLTF
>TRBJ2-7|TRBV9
CASSVASKGGQVPF
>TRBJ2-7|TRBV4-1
CASSHPGTGYEQYF
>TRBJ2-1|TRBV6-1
CASSDRGRIAAGEQFF
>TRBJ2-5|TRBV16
CASSQSPGDQETQYF
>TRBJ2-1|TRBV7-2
CASSLGLAYNEQFF
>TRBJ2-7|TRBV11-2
CASSSYPREGIYEQYF
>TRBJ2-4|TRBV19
CASSRGYGEDIQYF
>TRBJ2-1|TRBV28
CASSPYRDMYNEQFF
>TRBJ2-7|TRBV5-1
CASSSQPGQGYEQYF
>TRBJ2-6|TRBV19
CASSPGQGNAGANVLTF
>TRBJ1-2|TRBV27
CASRPQGRPNYGYTF
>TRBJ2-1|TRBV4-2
CASSQPGASHNEQFF
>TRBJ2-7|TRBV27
CASSLVGGRNYEQYF